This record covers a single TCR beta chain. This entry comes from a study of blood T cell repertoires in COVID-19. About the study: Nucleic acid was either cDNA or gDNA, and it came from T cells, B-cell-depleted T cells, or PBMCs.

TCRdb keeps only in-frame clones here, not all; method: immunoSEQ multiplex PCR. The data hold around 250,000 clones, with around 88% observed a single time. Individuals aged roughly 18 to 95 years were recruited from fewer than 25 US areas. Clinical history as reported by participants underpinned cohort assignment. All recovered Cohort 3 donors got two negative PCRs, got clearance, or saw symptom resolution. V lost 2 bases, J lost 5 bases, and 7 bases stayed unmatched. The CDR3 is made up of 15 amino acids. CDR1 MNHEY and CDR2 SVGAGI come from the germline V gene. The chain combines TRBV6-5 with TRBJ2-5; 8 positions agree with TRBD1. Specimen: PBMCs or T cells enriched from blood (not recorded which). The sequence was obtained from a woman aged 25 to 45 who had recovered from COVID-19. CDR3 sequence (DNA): TGTGCCAGCAGTTACCCGACAGGGGCCGGGGAGACCCAGTACTTC. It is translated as CASSYPTGAGETQYF.